This is a list of T cell receptor beta chains from one sample in a study of blood T cell repertoires in COVID-19. Profiling relied on immunoSEQ multiplex PCR, and the TCRdb table lists in-frame clones only, not all of them. The table lists around 170,000 clones, more than 80% of them singletons. The sample consisted of PBMCs or T cells enriched from blood (not recorded which). The receptors shown here come from a man aged 45-65 years who had recovered from COVID-19. The CDR3 runs from the conserved cysteine through the conserved F or W. A D gene is named only where the DNA matches it firmly. Size values are once, few and many counts, or a class for expanded clones, and some rows have none.

TRBJ1-6 | NA | NA | TRBV6-5 | CASSYSAQGTPLHF | TGTGCCAGCAGTTACTCAGCACAGGGTACGCCCCTCCACTTT
TRBJ1-5 | NA | TRBD1 | TRBV6-4 | CASSDPLRDRGIQPQHF | TGTGCCAGCAGTGACCCCCTCCGGGACAGGGGCATTCAGCCCCAGCATTTT
TRBJ2-4 | NA | TRBD1 | TRBV7-2 | CASSSAHSWDSKAKNIQYF | TGTGCCAGCAGCTCAGCCCATTCGTGGGACAGCAAAGCCAAAAACATTCAGTACTTC
TRBJ2-3 | once | TRBD2 | TRBV4-1 | CASSQDKRGRTDTQYF | TGCGCCAGCAGCCAAGACAAGCGGGGACGCACAGATACGCAGTATTTT
TRBJ2-5 | NA | NA | TRBV7-3 | CASSLIPSQETQYF | TGTGCCAGCAGCTTAATCCCCAGCCAAGAGACCCAGTACTTC
TRBJ1-1 | NA | NA | TRBV28 | CASSPDSSNEAFF | TGTGCCAGCAGCCCGGACAGTTCCAATGAAGCTTTCTTT
TRBJ2-7 | once | NA | TRBV19 | CASSISLTPYEQYF | TGTGCCAGTAGTATTTCACTTACTCCCTACGAGCAGTACTTC
TRBJ1-2 | few | TRBD1 | TRBV18 | CASSRTGDGYTF | TGTGCCAGCTCGCGGACAGGGGATGGCTACACCTTC
TRBJ2-7 | NA | NA | TRBV6-5 | CASRREISHYEQYF | TGTGCCAGCAGGAGGGAGATTTCCCACTACGAGCAGTACTTC
TRBJ2-1 | few | TRBD2 | TRBV5-1 | CASSFPSGGYNEQFF | TGCGCCAGCAGCTTCCCTAGCGGGGGATACAATGAGCAGTTCTTC
TRBJ1-1 | NA | NA | TRBV5-1 | CASSLRDTWANTEAFF | TGCGCCAGCAGCTTGCGGGACACCTGGGCGAACACTGAAGCTTTCTTT
TRBJ1-2 | NA | NA | TRBV3-1/TRBV3-2 | CASSQVLQGYTF | TGTGCCAGCAGCCAAGTTCTGCAGGGCTACACCTTC
TRBJ1-2 | NA | NA | TRBV6-5 | CASSYSVRGSGYTF | TGTGCCAGCAGTTACTCGGTTCGGGGGAGCGGCTACACCTTC
TRBJ2-7 | NA | NA | TRBV3-1/TRBV3-2 | CASSPTGRYEQYF | TGTGCCAGCAGCCCGACAGGGAGGTACGAGCAGTACTTC
TRBJ1-2 | NA | TRBD1 | TRBV2 | CASSYRGFNYGYTF | TGTGCCAGCAGCTACAGGGGCTTCAACTATGGCTACACCTTC
TRBJ2-3 | NA | NA | TRBV19 | CASRSNTDTQYF | TGTGCCAGTAGGAGTAACACAGATACGCAGTATTTT
TRBJ2-2 | NA | TRBD2 | TRBV6-5 | CASRNGLVSAGELFF | TGTGCCAGCAGAAATGGACTAGTCTCCGCCGGGGAGCTGTTTTTT
TRBJ1-5 | NA | NA | TRBV3-1/TRBV3-2 | CASSQEGGFRQPQHF | TGTGCCAGCAGCCAAGAAGGCGGCTTTCGGCAGCCCCAGCATTTT
TRBJ1-5 | NA | TRBD1 | TRBV2 | CASSTGTAYNQPQHF | TGTGCCAGCAGTACCGGGACAGCCTACAATCAGCCCCAGCATTTT
TRBJ2-1 | few | NA | TRBV4-2 | CASTSGTTRDNEQFF | TGTGCCAGCACCTCAGGGACGACTAGGGACAATGAGCAGTTCTTC
TRBJ2-7 | NA | TRBD2 | TRBV3-1/TRBV3-2 | CASSRPLAGRYEQYF | TGTGCCAGCAGCCGCCCACTAGCGGGACGCTACGAGCAGTACTTC
TRBJ1-1 | NA | NA | TRBV28 | CASSQGVYTEAFF | TGTGCCAGCAGCCAAGGGGTTTACACTGAAGCTTTCTTT
TRBJ1-4 | once | TRBD1 | TRBV7-9 | CASSPGQATNEKLFF | TGTGCCAGCAGCCCCGGACAGGCAACTAATGAAAAACTGTTTTTT
TRBJ1-1 | once | NA | TRBV3-1/TRBV3-2 | CASSPPMRIPQGDTEAFF | TGTGCCAGCAGCCCCCCCATGCGGATCCCACAAGGGGACACTGAAGCTTTCTTT
TRBJ1-4 | NA | TRBD1 | TRBV7-9 | CASQGTGQGKLFF | TGTGCCAGCCAGGGGACAGGTCAGGGAAAACTGTTTTTT
TRBJ1-6 | NA | NA | TRBV4-1 | CASSQVRQGGSPLHF | TGCGCCAGCAGCCAAGTTCGGCAGGGTGGTTCACCCCTCCACTTT
TRBJ1-3 | NA | NA | TRBV6-5 | CASSLGTPSGNTIYF | TGTGCCAGCAGCCTAGGGACACCCTCTGGAAACACCATATATTTT
TRBJ1-3 | once | NA | TRBV29-1 | CSVQNSGNTIYF | TGCAGCGTGCAGAACTCTGGAAACACCATATATTTT
TRBJ2-7 | NA | TRBD2 | TRBV10-3 | CAISGEGYEQYF | TGTGCCATCAGTGGGGAGGGTTACGAGCAGTACTTC